Below, 15 T cell receptor beta chains from the same sample are listed, as sequenced in a study of beta chain features in type 1 diabetes. The investigators reverse transcribed all of the isolated RNA, so they sequenced expressed TCRB transcripts. Assay: immunoSEQ multiplex PCR; the TCRdb copy retains only in-frame clones and omits some. The data show about 900,000 clones, around a sixth seen once. Sequenced material: naive CD4+ T cells from blood. These receptors were collected from a woman in her late teens or twenties in good health.

The rearrangement links TRBV28 to TRBJ2-5; tentative D call: TRBD2 (5 bases). The CDR3 runs 12 residues. Germline values: CDR1 MDHEN, CDR2 SYDVKM. V was cut by 11 bases and J by 5 bases, with 15 bases left in between. The CDR3 is CACGRPAETQYF. The CDR3 bases are TGTGCCTGCGGGCGGCCCGCGGAGACCCAGTACTTC.

The chain recombines TRBV20-1 with TRBJ2-1, with D hard to call. Germline lookup yields CDR1 DFQATT and CDR2 SNEGSKA (reference sequence). With 7 bases removed from V and 7 bases from J, the gap between germline ends came to 8 bases. The CDR3 runs 10 residues. This CDR3 is CSGYGNEQFF. The CDR3, as DNA: TGCAGTGGTTATGGGAATGAGCAGTTCTTC.

The chain is built from TRBV2 and TRBJ2-4; TRBD1 matches at 7 bases. The CDR3 extends over 15 amino acids. J was trimmed by 3 bases and V by 8 bases; bases with no gene match: 10. Germline V lookup: CDR1 SNHLY, CDR2 FYNNEI. The CDR3 bases are TGTGCCAGCGAACAGGGGAAGGGGGACAAAAACATTCAGTACTTC. This codes for CASEQGKGDKNIQYF.

This clone has more than one count but fewer than ten. This chain uses TRBV6-1 with TRBJ2-6; D unclear. The CDR3 runs 15 residues. Germline V gene lookup returns CDR1 MNHNS and CDR2 SASEGT. Deletions cut 5 bases from V and 0 bases from J, with 8 bases between. Here the CDR3 reads CASSLRISGANVLTF. The CDR3 nucleotides read TGTGCCAGCAGTCTACGGATCTCTGGGGCCAACGTCCTGACTTTC.

V usage is TRBV5-6 and J usage is TRBJ2-2; D not resolved. With 2 bases removed from V and 3 bases from J, the gap between germline ends came to 5 bases. Germline V lookup: CDR1 SGHDT, CDR2 YYEEEE. The CDR3 runs 13 residues. The CDR3 sequence: CASSFSYTGELFF. CDR3 sequence (DNA): TGTGCCAGCAGCTTTTCGTACACCGGGGAGCTGTTTTTT.

This clone was counted a few times. The rearrangement joins TRBV7-2 to TRBJ2-1; the match to TRBD2 covers 9 bases. The germline V gene encodes CDR1 SGHTA and CDR2 FQGNSA. V lost 4 bases, J lost 6 bases, and 7 bases stayed unmatched. The CDR3 has 15 residues. This chain's CDR3 is CASSSLAGVVNEQFF. The CDR3, as DNA: TGTGCCAGCAGCTCGTTAGCGGGAGTGGTCAATGAGCAGTTCTTC.

This clone was recorded a few times. V and J are TRBV10-3 and TRBJ2-1, with TRBD2 identical over 11 bases. From germline, CDR1 is ENHRY and CDR2 SYGVKD. The J segment lost 2 bases and the V segment lost 6 bases, leaving 12 bases of the junction unmatched. There are 18 residues in the CDR3. CDR3: CAIRTTPGLADPYNEQFF. The CDR3 DNA follows: TGTGCCATCAGAACGACTCCGGGACTAGCGGACCCCTACAATGAGCAGTTCTTC.

The chain combines TRBV28 with TRBJ2-5, with TRBD2 matching 11 bases. The V segment lost 3 bases and the J segment 5 bases; nucleotides outside the gene matches: 8. The germline gives CDR1 MDHEN, CDR2 SYDVKM. This CDR3 is 16 amino acids long. CDR3 amino acids: CASSFRRLAGRETQYF. Here the CDR3 DNA reads TGTGCCAGCAGTTTCCGTCGACTAGCGGGAAGGGAGACCCAGTACTTC.

As to this clone: One end of the junction is discordant with germline, which a read error may explain. The V call is TRBV20-1, the J call TRBJ1-1; D call uncertain. The CDR3 is 11 residues long. Germline values: CDR1 DFQATT, CDR2 SNEGSKA (reference sequence). Here the CDR3 DNA reads TGCAGTGCTAGAGTCGGTGCGAGTACTCGGTTT. Protein product: CSARVGASTRF.

The sample holds a few counts of this clone. The chain employs TRBV6-4 and TRBJ2-6; maybe TRBD1 (6 bases). V was shortened by 3 bases and J by 0 bases, with 9 bases between the two germline ends. CDR3 length: 16 residues. CDR1 is MRHNA, CDR2 SNTAGT, per germline. Here the CDR3 reads CASSEQGGSGANVLTF. The CDR3 nucleotides are TGTGCCAGCAGTGAGCAAGGGGGCTCTGGGGCCAACGTCCTGACTTTC.

This clone was counted only a few times. The chain combines TRBV7-8 with TRBJ2-1, with 7 bases identical to TRBD2. The CDR3 is made up of 15 amino acids. The J segment lost 5 bases and the V segment lost 0 bases, leaving 4 bases of the junction unmatched. Germline CDR1 is SGHVS and CDR2 is FQNEAQ. CDR3 DNA: TGTGCCAGCAGCTTAGCCTGGGGACTAAACAATGAGCAGTTCTTC. Residues: CASSLAWGLNNEQFF.

The chain uses TRBV7-8 and TRBJ2-7; 9 bases fit TRBD2. The CDR3 covers 16 residues. Germline CDR1 reads SGHVS; CDR2 reads FQNEAQ. V trimming: 2 bases; J trimming: 3 bases; junction bases outside the gene matches: 8. The CDR3 sequence is CASSLSPASGIYEQYF. The CDR3 DNA is TGTGCCAGCAGCTTATCCCCGGCTAGCGGGATCTACGAGCAGTACTTC.

This clone appeared a few times. The gene calls are TRBV4-2 and TRBJ2-3; 8 bases fit TRBD2. Trimming at V came to 4 bases and at J to 1 base, leaving 16 bases not matched to a gene. The CDR3 is 19 residues long. Germline values: CDR1 LGHNA, CDR2 YNFKEQ. Written as DNA, the CDR3 is TGTGCCAGCAGCCGACGCGGGGGCGGAACTAGCGGCCGCACAGATACGCAGTATTTT. This codes for CASSRRGGGTSGRTDTQYF.

This chain links TRBV2 with TRBJ2-1; weak D call: TRBD1 (5 bases). Trimming pared 11 bases from V and 5 bases from J, leaving 22 bases between. Germline V lookup: CDR1 SNHLY, CDR2 FYNNEI. The CDR3 has 15 residues. CDR3 protein: CAGKARQLTNNEQFF. CDR3 bases: TGTGCCGGAAAGGCGCGACAGCTTACCAACAATGAGCAGTTCTTC.

This chain connects TRBV19 to TRBJ2-7, with 10 bases matching TRBD1. There are 15 residues in the CDR3. Germline V gives CDR1 LNHDA, CDR2 SQIVND (reference sequence). With V trimmed by 5 bases and J by 3 bases, 7 bases remained unmatched. CDR3 sequence reads: CASSRTGGSIYEQYF. CDR3 DNA: TGTGCCAGTAGTCGGACAGGGGGATCGATCTACGAGCAGTACTTC.